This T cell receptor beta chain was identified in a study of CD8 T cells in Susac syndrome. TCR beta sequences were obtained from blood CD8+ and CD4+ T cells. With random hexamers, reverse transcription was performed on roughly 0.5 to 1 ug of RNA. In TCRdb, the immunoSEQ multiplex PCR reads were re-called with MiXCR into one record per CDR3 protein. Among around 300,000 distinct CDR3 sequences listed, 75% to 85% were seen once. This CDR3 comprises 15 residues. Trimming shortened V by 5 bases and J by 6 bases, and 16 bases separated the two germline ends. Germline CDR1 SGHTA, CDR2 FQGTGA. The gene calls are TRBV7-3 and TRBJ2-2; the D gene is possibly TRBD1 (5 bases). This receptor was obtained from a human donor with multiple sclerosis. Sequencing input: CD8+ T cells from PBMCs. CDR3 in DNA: TGTGCCAGCAGCCCACACTCAGGGATCCCCGGGGAGCTGTTTTTT. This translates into CASSPHSGIPGELFF.